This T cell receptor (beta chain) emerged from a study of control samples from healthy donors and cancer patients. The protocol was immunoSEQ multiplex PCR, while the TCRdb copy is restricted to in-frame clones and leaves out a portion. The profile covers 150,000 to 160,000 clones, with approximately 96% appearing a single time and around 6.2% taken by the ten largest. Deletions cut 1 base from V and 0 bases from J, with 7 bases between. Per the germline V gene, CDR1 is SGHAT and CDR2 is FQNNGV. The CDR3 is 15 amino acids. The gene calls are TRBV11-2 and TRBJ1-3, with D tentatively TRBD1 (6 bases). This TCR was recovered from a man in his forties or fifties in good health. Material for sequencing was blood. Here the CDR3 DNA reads TGTGCCAGCAGCTTAGGGACAGTCTCTGGAAACACCATATATTTT. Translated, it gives CASSLGTVSGNTIYF.